This TCR beta chain was captured by sequencing in a study of CD8 T cells in ankylosing spondylitis. Whole-study findings and limits: Seemingly characteristic of ankylosing spondylitis blood was a TCR beta motif consisting of about 8 highly homologous variants. Some motif variants had been reported before (in reactive arthritis synovial fluid and blood).

The TCR beta libraries were generated through quantitative 5'-RACE incorporating molecular barcodes. TCRdb fed the 5' RACE reads into MiXCR, producing one record per CDR3 protein. The sample consists of about 500,000 distinct CDR3 sequences, roughly 5.2% of them appearing once. The CDR3 sequence is 13 residues long. The germline V and J ends were trimmed by 6 bases and 5 bases, with 13 bases remaining between them. Germline CDR1 reads MDHEN; CDR2 reads SYDVKM. This clonotype was recorded many times. The antigen is unknown. This TCR derives from a male donor with ankylosing spondylitis. Input material: blood, either unsorted or a sorted T cell fraction (not recorded which). V and J are TRBV28 and TRBJ2-5; D uncertain. In DNA, the CDR3 is TGTGCCAGCAGAAGCGTTCCCGGGGAGACCCAGTACTTC. Its translation: CASRSVPGETQYF.